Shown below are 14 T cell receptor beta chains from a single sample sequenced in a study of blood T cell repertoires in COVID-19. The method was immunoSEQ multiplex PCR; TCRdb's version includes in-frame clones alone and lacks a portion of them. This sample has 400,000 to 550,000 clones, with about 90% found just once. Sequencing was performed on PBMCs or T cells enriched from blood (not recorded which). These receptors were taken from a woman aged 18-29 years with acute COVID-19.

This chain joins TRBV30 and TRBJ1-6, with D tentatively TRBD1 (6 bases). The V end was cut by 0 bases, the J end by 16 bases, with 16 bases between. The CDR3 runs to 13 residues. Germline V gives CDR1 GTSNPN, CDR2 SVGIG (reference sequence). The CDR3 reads CAWSVQGARPLHF. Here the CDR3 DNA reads TGTGCCTGGAGTGTACAGGGCGCTCGGCCGCTCCACTTT.

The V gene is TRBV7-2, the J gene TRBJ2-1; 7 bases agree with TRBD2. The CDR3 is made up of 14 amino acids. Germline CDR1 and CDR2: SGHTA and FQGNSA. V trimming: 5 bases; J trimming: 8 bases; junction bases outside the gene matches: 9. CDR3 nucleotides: TGTGCCAGCAGCCCCATGGGAGGGCCTTATGAGCAGTTCTTC. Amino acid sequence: CASSPMGGPYEQFF.

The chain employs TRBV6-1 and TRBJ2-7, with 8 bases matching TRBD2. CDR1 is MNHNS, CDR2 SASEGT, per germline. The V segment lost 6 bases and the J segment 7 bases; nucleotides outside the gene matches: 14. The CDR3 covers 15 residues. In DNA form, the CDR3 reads TGTGCCAGCAGCCGGGGGGGGTCCCTTACTGAGGAGCAGTACTTC. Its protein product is CASSRGGSLTEEQYF.

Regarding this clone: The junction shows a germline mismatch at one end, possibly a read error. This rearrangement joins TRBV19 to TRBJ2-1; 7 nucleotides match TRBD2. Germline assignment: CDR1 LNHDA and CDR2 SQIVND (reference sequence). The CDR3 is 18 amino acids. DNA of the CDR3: TGTGCCAGTAGCATAGGTCCCACTAGCGAGAGCTCCTACAATGAGCAGTTCTTC. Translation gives CASSIGPTSESSYNEQFF.

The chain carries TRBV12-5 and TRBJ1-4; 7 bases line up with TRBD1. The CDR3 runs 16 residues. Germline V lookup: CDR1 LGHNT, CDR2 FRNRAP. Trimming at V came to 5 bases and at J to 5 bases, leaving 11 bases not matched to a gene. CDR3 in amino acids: CASGPRDSEGNEKLFF. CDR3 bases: TGTGCTAGTGGTCCCAGGGACAGTGAGGGGAATGAAAAACTGTTTTTT.

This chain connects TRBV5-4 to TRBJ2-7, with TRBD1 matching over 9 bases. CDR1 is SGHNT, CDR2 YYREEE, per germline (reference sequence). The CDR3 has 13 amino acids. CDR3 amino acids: CASGTGSSYEQYF. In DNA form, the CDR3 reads TGTGCTTCCGGGACAGGGAGCTCCTACGAGCAGTACTTC.

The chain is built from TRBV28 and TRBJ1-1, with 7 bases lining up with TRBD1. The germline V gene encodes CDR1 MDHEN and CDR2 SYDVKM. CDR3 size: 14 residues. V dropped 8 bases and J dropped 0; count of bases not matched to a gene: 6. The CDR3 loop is CASVRQGLNTEAFF. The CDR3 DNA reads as TGTGCCAGCGTTAGACAGGGATTGAACACTGAAGCTTTCTTT.

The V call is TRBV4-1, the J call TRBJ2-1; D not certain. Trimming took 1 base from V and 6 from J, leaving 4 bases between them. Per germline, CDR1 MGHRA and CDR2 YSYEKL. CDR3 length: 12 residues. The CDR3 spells CASSQGGNEQFF. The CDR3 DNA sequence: TGCGCCAGCAGCCAAGGCGGCAATGAGCAGTTCTTC.

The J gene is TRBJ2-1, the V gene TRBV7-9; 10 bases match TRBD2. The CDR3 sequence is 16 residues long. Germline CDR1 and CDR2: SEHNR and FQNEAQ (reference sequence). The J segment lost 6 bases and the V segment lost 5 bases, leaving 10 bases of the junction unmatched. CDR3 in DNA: TGTGCCAGCAGCCCCGGGACTAGCGTATTAAGCAATGAGCAGTTCTTC. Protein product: CASSPGTSVLSNEQFF.

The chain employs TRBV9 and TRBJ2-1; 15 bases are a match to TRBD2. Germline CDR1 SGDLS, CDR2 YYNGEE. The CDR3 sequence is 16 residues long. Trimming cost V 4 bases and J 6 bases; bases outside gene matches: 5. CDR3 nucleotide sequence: TGTGCCAGCAGCTCAAGGACTAGCGGGAGGGCCAATGAGCAGTTCTTC. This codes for CASSSRTSGRANEQFF.

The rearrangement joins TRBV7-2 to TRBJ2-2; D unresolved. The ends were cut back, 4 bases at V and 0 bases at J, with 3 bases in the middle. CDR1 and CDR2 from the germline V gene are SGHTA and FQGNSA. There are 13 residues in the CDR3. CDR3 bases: TGTGCCAGCAGCTCCACGAACACCGGGGAGCTGTTTTTT. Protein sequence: CASSSTNTGELFF.

The CDR3 reads CACFTPGLAGVYEQYF. CDR3 DNA sequence: TGTGCCTGCTTCACACCGGGACTAGCGGGGGTCTACGAGCAGTACTTC. The chain joins TRBV30 to TRBJ2-7; 14 bases line up with TRBD2. CDR1 and CDR2 (germline): GTSNPN, SVGIG (reference sequence). The CDR3 is 16 residues long. V shed 6 bases, J shed 3 bases, and the junction held 10 bases outside the gene matches.

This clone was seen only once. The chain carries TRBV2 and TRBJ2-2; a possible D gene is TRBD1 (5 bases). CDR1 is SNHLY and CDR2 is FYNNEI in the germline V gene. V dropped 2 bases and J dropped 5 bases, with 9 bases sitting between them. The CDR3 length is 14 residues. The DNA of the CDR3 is TGTGCCAGCAGTGAAACAGGCAAGACCGGGGAGCTGTTTTTT. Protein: CASSETGKTGELFF.

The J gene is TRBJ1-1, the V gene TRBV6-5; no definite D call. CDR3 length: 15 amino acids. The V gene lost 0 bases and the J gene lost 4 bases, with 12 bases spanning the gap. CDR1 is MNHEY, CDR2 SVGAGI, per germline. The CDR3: CASSYSIYTITEAFF. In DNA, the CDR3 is TGTGCCAGCAGTTACTCGATTTACACAATCACTGAAGCTTTCTTT.